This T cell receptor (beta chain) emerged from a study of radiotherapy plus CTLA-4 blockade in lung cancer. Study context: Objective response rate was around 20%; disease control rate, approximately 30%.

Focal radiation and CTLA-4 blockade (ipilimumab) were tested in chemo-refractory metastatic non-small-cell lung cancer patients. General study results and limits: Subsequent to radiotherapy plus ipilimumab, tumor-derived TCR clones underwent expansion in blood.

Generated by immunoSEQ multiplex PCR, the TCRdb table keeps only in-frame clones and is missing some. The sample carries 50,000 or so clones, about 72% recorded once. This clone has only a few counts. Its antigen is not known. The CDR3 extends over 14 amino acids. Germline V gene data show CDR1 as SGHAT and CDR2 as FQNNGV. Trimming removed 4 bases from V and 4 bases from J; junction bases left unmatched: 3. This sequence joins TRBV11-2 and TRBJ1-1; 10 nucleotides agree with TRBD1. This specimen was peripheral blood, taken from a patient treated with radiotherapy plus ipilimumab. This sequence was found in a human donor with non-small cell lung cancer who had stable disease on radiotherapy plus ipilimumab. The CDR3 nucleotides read TGTGCCAGCAGCTCCCGGACAGGGGGCACTGAAGCTTTCTTT. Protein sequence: CASSSRTGGTEAFF.